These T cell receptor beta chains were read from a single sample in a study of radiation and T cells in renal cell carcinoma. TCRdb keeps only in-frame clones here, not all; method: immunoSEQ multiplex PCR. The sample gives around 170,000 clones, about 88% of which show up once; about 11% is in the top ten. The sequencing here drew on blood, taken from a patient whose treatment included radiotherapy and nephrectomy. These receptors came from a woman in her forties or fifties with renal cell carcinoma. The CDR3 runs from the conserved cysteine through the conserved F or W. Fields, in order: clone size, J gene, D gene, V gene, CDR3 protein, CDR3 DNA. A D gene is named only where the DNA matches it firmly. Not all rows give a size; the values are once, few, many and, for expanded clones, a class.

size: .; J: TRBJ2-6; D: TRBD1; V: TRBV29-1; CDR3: CSVEEGTGGPGANVLTF; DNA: TGCAGCGTTGAAGAGGGGACAGGGGGCCCTGGGGCCAACGTCCTGACTTTC
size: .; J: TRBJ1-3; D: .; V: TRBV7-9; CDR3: CASSLEGIVGNTIYF; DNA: TGTGCCAGCAGCTTAGAGGGAATTGTTGGAAACACCATATATTTT
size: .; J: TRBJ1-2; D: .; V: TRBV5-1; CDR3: CASSPRGDNLDLSYTF; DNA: TGCGCCAGCAGTCCTCGGGGGGATAACCTTGACTTGAGCTACACCTTC
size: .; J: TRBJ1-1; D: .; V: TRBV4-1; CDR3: CASSQEGALPNTEAFF; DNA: TGCGCCAGCAGCCAAGAAGGGGCTCTCCCGAACACTGAAGCTTTCTTT
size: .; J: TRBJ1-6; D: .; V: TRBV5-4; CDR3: CASSLRPDSPLHF; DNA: TGTGCCAGCAGCTTGCGCCCGGACTCACCCCTCCACTTT
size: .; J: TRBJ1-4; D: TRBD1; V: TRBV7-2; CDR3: CASSLEYQGARGVKLFF; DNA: TGTGCCAGCAGCTTAGAGTACCAGGGGGCGCGGGGAGTGAAACTGTTTTTT
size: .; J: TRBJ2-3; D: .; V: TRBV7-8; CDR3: CASSPASGGVTDTQYF; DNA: TGTGCCAGCAGCCCGGCGAGTGGGGGCGTCACAGATACGCAGTATTTT
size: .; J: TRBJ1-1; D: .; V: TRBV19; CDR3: CASSIEYESEAFF; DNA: TGTGCCAGTAGTATAGAGTACGAGTCTGAAGCTTTCTTT
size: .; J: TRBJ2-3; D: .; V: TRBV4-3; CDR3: CASSSTDTQYF; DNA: TGCGCCAGCAGCTCTACAGATACGCAGTATTTT
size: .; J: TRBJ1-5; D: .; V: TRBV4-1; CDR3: CASSHGGGGGQPQHF; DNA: TGCGCCAGCAGCCATGGGGGTGGGGGCGGGCAGCCCCAGCATTTT
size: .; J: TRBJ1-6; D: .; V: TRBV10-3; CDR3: CAIREGKDNSPLHF; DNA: TGTGCCATCAGGGAGGGTAAGGATAATTCACCCCTCCACTTT
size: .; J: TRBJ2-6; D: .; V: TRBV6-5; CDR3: CASRTGGANVLTF; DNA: TGTGCCAGCAGAACGGGCGGGGCCAACGTCCTGACTTTC
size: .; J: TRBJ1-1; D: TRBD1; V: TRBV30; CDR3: CAWSRGTANTEAFF; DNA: TGTGCCTGGAGTCGGGGGACAGCGAACACTGAAGCTTTCTTT
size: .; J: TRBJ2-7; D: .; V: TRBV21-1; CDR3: CASSTDRDSLSYEQYF; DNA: TGTGCCAGCAGCACAGACCGGGACAGTCTATCCTACGAGCAGTACTTC
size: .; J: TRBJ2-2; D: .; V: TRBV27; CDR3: CASSPATQLRNTGELFF; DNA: TGTGCCAGCAGCCCGGCGACGCAACTGAGGAACACCGGGGAGCTGTTTTTT
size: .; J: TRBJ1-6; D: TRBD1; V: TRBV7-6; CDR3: CASSLVGGDRSNSPLHF; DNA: TGTGCCAGCAGCTTAGTAGGGGGGGACAGATCCAATTCACCCCTCCACTTT
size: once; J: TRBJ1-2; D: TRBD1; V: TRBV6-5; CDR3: CASSSYTGGYGYTF; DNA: TGTGCCAGCAGTTCCTACACAGGGGGCTATGGCTACACCTTC
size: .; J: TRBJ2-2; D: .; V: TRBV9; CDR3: CASSVGGSALTGELFF; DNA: TGTGCCAGCAGCGTAGGGGGTAGCGCTTTAACCGGGGAGCTGTTTTTT
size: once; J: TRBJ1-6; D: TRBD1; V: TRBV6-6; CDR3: CASSQRTGDNSPLHF; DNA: TGTGCCAGCAGTCAACGGACAGGGGATAATTCACCCCTCCACTTT
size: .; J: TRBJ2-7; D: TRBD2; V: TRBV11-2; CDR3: CASSFVAPGGEQYF; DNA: TGTGCCAGCAGCTTCGTTGCTCCGGGAGGCGAGCAGTACTTC
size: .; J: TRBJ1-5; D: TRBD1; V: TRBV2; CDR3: CASSATGGVQPQHF; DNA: TGTGCCAGCAGTGCGACAGGGGGCGTGCAGCCCCAGCATTTT
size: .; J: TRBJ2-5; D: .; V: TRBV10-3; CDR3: CAISESRGRETQYF; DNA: TGTGCCATCAGTGAGTCACGCGGGCGAGAGACCCAGTACTTC
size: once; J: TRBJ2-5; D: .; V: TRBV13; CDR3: CASSLATGQETQYF; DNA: TGTGCCAGCAGCTTAGCTACAGGACAAGAGACCCAGTACTTC
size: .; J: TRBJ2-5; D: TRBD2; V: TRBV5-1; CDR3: CASSVLPGGAQYF; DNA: TGCGCCAGCAGCGTGTTACCGGGGGGGGCCCAGTACTTC
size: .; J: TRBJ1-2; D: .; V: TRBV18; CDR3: CASSPVGGLVNYGYTF; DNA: TGTGCCAGCTCACCAGTCGGGGGGCTAGTTAACTATGGCTACACCTTC
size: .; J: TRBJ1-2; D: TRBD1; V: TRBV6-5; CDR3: CASRYTGEGGYTF; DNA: TGTGCCAGCAGGTATACAGGGGAGGGCGGCTACACCTTC
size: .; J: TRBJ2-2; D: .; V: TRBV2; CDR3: CASGLENTGELFF; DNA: TGTGCCAGCGGGCTTGAGAACACCGGGGAGCTGTTTTTT
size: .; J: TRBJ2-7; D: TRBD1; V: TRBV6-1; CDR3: CASSEGGTASYEQYF; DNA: TGTGCCAGCAGTGAAGGAGGGACAGCGAGCTACGAGCAGTACTTC
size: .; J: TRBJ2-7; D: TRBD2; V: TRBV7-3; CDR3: CASSKGTSEEQYF; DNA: TGTGCCAGCAGCAAGGGGACTAGCGAGGAGCAGTACTTC
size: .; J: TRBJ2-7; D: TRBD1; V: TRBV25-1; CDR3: CASSELGTVRVEQYF; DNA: TGTGCCAGCAGTGAATTGGGGACAGTTCGTGTCGAGCAGTACTTC
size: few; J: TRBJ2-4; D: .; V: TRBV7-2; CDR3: CASSFEVSQNIQYF; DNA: TGTGCCAGCAGCTTCGAAGTTTCCCAAAACATTCAGTACTTC
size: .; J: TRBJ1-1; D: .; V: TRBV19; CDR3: CASSTPRTEAFF; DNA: TGTGCCAGTAGTACCCCCAGGACTGAAGCTTTCTTT
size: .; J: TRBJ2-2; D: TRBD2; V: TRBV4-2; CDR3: CASSPLRGGSGGNTGELFF; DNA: TGTGCCAGCAGCCCACTTAGAGGGGGAAGCGGGGGAAACACCGGGGAGCTGTTTTTT
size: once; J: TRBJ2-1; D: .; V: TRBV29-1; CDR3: CSVEIAPQTNEQFF; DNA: TGCAGCGTTGAAATTGCACCCCAAACCAATGAGCAGTTCTTC
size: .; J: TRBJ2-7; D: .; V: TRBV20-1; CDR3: CSAKRSYEQYF; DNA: TGCAGTGCTAAAAGATCCTACGAGCAGTACTTC
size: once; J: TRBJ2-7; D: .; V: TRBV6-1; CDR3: CASSDYRKITGEQYF; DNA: TGTGCCAGCAGTGACTACAGGAAAATCACGGGCGAGCAGTACTTC
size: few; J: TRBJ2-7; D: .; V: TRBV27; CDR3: CASSLDGQIEQYF; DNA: TGTGCCAGCAGTTTAGACGGACAAATCGAGCAGTACTTC
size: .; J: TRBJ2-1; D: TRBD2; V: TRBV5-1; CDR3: CASSVRLAGGNEQFF; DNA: TGCGCCAGCAGCGTTAGACTAGCGGGGGGTAATGAGCAGTTCTTC
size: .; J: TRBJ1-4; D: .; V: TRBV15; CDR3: CATSASWGANEKLFF; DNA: TGTGCCACCAGCGCAAGCTGGGGGGCTAACGAAAAACTGTTTTTT
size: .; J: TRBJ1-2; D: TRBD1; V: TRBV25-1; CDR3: CASSVHRGWLRYTF; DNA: TGTGCCAGCAGTGTCCACAGGGGATGGTTACGCTACACCTTC
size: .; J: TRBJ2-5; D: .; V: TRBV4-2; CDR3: CASSRQGGFVETQYF; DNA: TGTGCCAGCAGCCGCCAGGGGGGTTTCGTGGAGACCCAGTACTTC
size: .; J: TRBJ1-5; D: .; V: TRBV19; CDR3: CASSILGEGNQPQHF; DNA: TGTGCCAGTAGTATATTGGGAGAGGGAAATCAGCCCCAGCATTTT
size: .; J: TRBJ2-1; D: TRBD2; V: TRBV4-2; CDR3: CASSQERGGNEQFF; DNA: TGTGCCAGCAGCCAAGAGCGGGGGGGCAATGAGCAGTTCTTC
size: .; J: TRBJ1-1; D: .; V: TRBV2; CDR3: CASRLEQGGGAEAFF; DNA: TGTGCCAGCAGGTTGGAACAGGGAGGGGGGGCTGAAGCTTTCTTT
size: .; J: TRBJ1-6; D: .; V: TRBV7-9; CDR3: CASSTAYNSPLHF; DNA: TGTGCCAGCAGCACAGCGTATAATTCACCCCTCCACTTT